The 16 T cell receptor beta chains below were found in one sample sequenced in a study of cytomegalovirus exposure and HLA in healthy donors. PCR involved 60 Vbeta and 13 Jbeta primers. Clones were read by immunoSEQ multiplex PCR, and TCRdb kept only the in-frame ones, dropping some. The data show hundreds of thousands of clones, roughly four fifths seen once. Sequenced sample: PBMCs. The receptors were gathered from a girl aged 5-17 years in good health and CMV-seronegative.

This rearrangement joins TRBV7-9 to TRBJ1-2; a weak D match, TRBD1 (5 bases). V was cut by 5 bases and J by 4 bases, with 11 bases left in between. Germline values: CDR1 SEHNR, CDR2 FQNEAQ (reference sequence). This CDR3 comprises 13 residues. The CDR3 coding sequence is TGTGCCAGCAGCCAAGACAGCTTCTATGGCTACACCTTC. Encoded protein: CASSQDSFYGYTF.

The rearrangement uses TRBV28 and TRBJ2-3; no clear D. The CDR3 contains 15 residues. The germline V gene has CDR1 MDHEN and CDR2 SYDVKM. V was clipped by 6 bases and J by 1 base, with 14 bases between them. In nucleotides, the CDR3 is TGTGCCAGCAGCCAACCCGCGGCGGGCACAGATACGCAGTATTTT. Translation: CASSQPAAGTDTQYF.

The chain uses TRBV28 and TRBJ2-4; perhaps TRBD1 as D (6 bases). Per germline, CDR1 MDHEN and CDR2 SYDVKM. The ends were cut back, 2 bases at V and 0 bases at J, with 8 bases in the middle. This CDR3 comprises 15 residues. The CDR3 sequence: CASSLRQVAKNIQYF. DNA for the CDR3: TGTGCCAGCAGTTTACGACAGGTAGCCAAAAACATTCAGTACTTC.

The chain employs TRBV9 and TRBJ2-1; the match to TRBD1 covers 7 bases. V gave up 1 base and J gave up 1 base; unmatched junction bases: 2. CDR3 size: 15 residues. The germline V gene encodes CDR1 SGDLS and CDR2 YYNGEE. The CDR3 sequence is CASSVSGGSYNEQFF. CDR3 DNA sequence: TGTGCCAGCAGCGTATCAGGGGGATCCTACAATGAGCAGTTCTTC.

J is TRBJ2-7 and V is TRBV5-1, with TRBD2 as a possible D gene (5 bases). V dropped 0 bases and J dropped 3 bases, with 22 bases sitting between them. The CDR3 runs to 18 residues. Germline V gene lookup returns CDR1 SGHRS and CDR2 YFSETQ. CDR3 residues: CASSLAGGLGRAYYEQYF. CDR3 in DNA: TGCGCCAGCAGCTTGGCTGGAGGTTTGGGCCGGGCCTACTACGAGCAGTACTTC.

The chain uses TRBV6-1 and TRBJ2-7, with 7 bases matching TRBD1. CDR1 MNHNS and CDR2 SASEGT come from the germline V gene. The CDR3 loop spans 20 amino acids. With V trimmed by 1 base and J by 4 bases, 22 bases remained unmatched. This CDR3 is CASSEVWQGENYKPDYEQYF. CDR3 in DNA: TGTGCCAGCAGTGAAGTTTGGCAGGGGGAGAATTATAAACCGGATTACGAGCAGTACTTC.

The rearrangement links TRBV4-3 to TRBJ1-2, with D hard to call. This CDR3 is 13 amino acids long. Trimming took 0 bases from V and 5 from J, leaving 7 bases between them. The V gene's germline CDR1 is LGHNA and CDR2 YSLEER. Here the CDR3 reads CASSQEMAYGYTF. The CDR3 DNA sequence: TGCGCCAGCAGCCAAGAAATGGCTTATGGCTACACCTTC.

The rearrangement uses TRBV30 and TRBJ1-3, with unresolved D. V gave up 0 bases and J gave up 4 bases, with 10 bases separating them. Germline CDR1 reads GTSNPN; CDR2 reads SVGIG (reference sequence). This CDR3 is built from 14 residues. For the CDR3, the DNA is TGTGCCTGGAGTGTATCGGGGTTGGGAAACACCATATATTTT. It codes for CAWSVSGLGNTIYF.

This sequence joins TRBV4-1 and TRBJ2-1, with no clear D. The CDR3 is made up of 14 amino acids. The germline CDR1 and CDR2 sequences are MGHRA and YSYEKL. Trimming cost V 7 bases and J 2 bases, with 12 bases left between them. Here the CDR3 reads CASTPRVAYNEQFF. CDR3 sequence (DNA): TGCGCCAGCACCCCTCGGGTAGCCTACAATGAGCAGTTCTTC.

The V gene is TRBV30, the J gene TRBJ2-1, with 10 positions matching TRBD1. V was pared by 6 bases and J by 10 bases, with 6 bases of the junction left unmatched. This CDR3 has 12 residues. Germline lookup yields CDR1 GTSNPN and CDR2 SVGIG (reference sequence). In DNA form, the CDR3 reads TGTGCCTGCGGGACAGGGGCATGGGAGCAGTTCTTC. Translating it yields CACGTGAWEQFF.

J is TRBJ1-1 and V is TRBV7-9, with 9 bases lining up with TRBD1. Germline V gene data show CDR1 as SEHNR and CDR2 as FQNEAQ (reference sequence). The CDR3 is 12 residues long. The V gene end was trimmed by 5 bases and the J gene end by 11 bases; junction bases not matched to a gene: 6. The CDR3 nucleotides read TGTGCCAGCAGCCGGGGACAGGGCGAGGCTTTCTTT. It yields the protein CASSRGQGEAFF.

The rearrangement uses TRBV19 and TRBJ1-5, with 7 bases that match TRBD1. The trim removed 1 base at V and 4 bases at J, leaving 7 bases unmatched. CDR3 length: 16 amino acids. Germline CDR1 and CDR2: LNHDA and SQIVND (reference sequence). CDR3 in DNA: TGTGCCAGTAGTATAGCACCGGACAGGCGGAATCAGCCCCAGCATTTT. Translated: CASSIAPDRRNQPQHF. The complete variable domain, with remaining parts taken from reference TRBV19 and TRBJ1-5, reads DGGITQSPKYLFRKEGQNVTLSCEQNLNHDAMYWYRQDPGQGLRLIYYSQIVNDFQKGDIAEGYSVSREKKESFPLTVTSAQKNPTAFYLCASSIAPDRRNQPQHFGDGTRLSIL.

The chain is built from TRBV28 and TRBJ2-4, with D tentatively TRBD1 (5 bases). With 3 bases removed from V and 8 bases from J, the gap between germline ends came to 11 bases. This CDR3 contains 13 residues. The germline CDR1 and CDR2 sequences are MDHEN and SYDVKM. The CDR3 DNA reads as TGTGCCAGCAGTTTGGCAGGGATGGACATTCAGTACTTC. Amino acids: CASSLAGMDIQYF.

The rearrangement links TRBV2 to TRBJ2-1; 10 nucleotides agree with TRBD2. V was clipped by 6 bases and J by 9 bases; unmatched bases: 11. The CDR3 is 15 residues long. The germline CDR1 and CDR2 sequences are SNHLY and FYNNEI. The CDR3: CASSPDTSGIGEQFF. CDR3 nucleotides: TGTGCCAGCAGCCCTGACACTAGCGGGATCGGTGAGCAGTTCTTC.

J is TRBJ2-2 and V is TRBV7-9, with D hard to call. The CDR3 has 12 residues. Trimming left V 3 bases short and J 6 bases short, with 5 bases between. CDR1 is SEHNR and CDR2 is FQNEAQ in the germline V gene (reference sequence). CDR3 loop: CASSFGSGELFF. CDR3 nucleotides: TGTGCCAGCAGCTTCGGGTCCGGGGAGCTGTTTTTT.

The chain links TRBV6-5 to TRBJ1-2; D ambiguous. Trimming left V 10 bases short and J 5 bases short, with 20 bases between. The germline V gene encodes CDR1 MNHEY and CDR2 SVGAGI. The CDR3 sequence is 14 residues long. CDR3 nucleotides: TGTGCCACGGGAGCTACCCCCCGACCTTATGGCTACACCTTC. Protein product: CATGATPRPYGYTF.